Each of the 4 T cell receptor beta chains below was sequenced from the same sample in a study of blood T cell repertoires in COVID-19. Method: immunoSEQ multiplex PCR; TCRdb's copy keeps in-frame clones and lacks some. Here the sample spans approximately 210,000 clones, 70% to 90% being singletons. The sample consisted of peripheral blood. The source of these receptors is a woman between 65 and 79 years old with active or convalescent COVID-19.

V usage is TRBV11-2 and J usage is TRBJ2-3; TRBD2 matches at 9 bases. The germline V gene encodes CDR1 SGHAT and CDR2 FQNNGV. CDR3 length equals 15 residues. V lost 5 bases and J lost 3; bases outside the gene matches: 6. The CDR3 is CASSGGLAQTDTQYF. In DNA, the CDR3 is TGTGCCAGCAGCGGAGGACTAGCGCAGACAGATACGCAGTATTTT.

This clone was detected only a few times. V usage is TRBV6-5 and J usage is TRBJ1-1; D gene ambiguous. The CDR3 has 12 residues. The ends were cut back, 4 bases at V and 10 bases at J, with 13 bases in the middle. The germline gives CDR1 MNHEY, CDR2 SVGAGI. The DNA for the CDR3 is TGTGCCAGCAGTTTAGGAGGGTTTGGAGCTTTCTTT. As protein: CASSLGGFGAFF.

The rearrangement uses TRBV28 and TRBJ1-2; D may be TRBD1 (5 bases). Trimming left V 6 bases short and J 3 bases short, with 17 bases between. There are 15 residues in the CDR3. Germline V gene sequence: CDR1 MDHEN, CDR2 SYDVKM. The DNA of the CDR3 is TGTGCCAGCAGCCCCCCCTCCGCCAGGGACTATGGCTACACCTTC. Its translation: CASSPPSARDYGYTF.

The chain couples TRBV18 to TRBJ2-1; perhaps TRBD1 as D (5 bases). The CDR3 loop spans 14 amino acids. Trimming took 4 bases from V and 7 from J, leaving 14 bases between them. Germline V gene data show CDR1 as KGHSH and CDR2 as LQKENI. The CDR3: CASSRGGGTNEQFF. The DNA of the CDR3 is TGTGCCAGCTCACGGGGCGGCGGAACAAATGAGCAGTTCTTC.